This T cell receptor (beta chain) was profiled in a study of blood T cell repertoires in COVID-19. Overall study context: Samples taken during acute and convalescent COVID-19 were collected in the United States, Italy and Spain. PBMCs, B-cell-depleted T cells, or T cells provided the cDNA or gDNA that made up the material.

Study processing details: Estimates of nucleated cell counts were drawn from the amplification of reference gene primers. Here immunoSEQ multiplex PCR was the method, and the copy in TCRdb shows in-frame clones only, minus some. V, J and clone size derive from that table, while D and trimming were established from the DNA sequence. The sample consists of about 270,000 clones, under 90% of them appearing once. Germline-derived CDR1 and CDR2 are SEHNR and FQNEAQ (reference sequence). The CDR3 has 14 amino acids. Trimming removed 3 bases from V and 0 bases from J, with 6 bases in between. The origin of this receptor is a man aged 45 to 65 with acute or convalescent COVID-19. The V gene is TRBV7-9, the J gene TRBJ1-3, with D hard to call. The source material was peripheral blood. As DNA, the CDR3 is TGTGCCAGCAGCTTCCCCAGCTCTGGAAACACCATATATTTT. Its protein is CASSFPSSGNTIYF.